This is a list of T cell receptor beta chains from one sample in a study of cytomegalovirus exposure and HLA in healthy donors. Profiling relied on immunoSEQ multiplex PCR, and the TCRdb table lists in-frame clones only, not all of them. This sample has tens of thousands of clones, with around 67% found just once. Sequenced material: PBMCs. The receptor source for this set is a human donor in good health. The CDR3 runs from the conserved cysteine through the conserved F or W. A D gene is named only where the DNA matches it firmly. A clone size is listed for some rows: how often the clone was seen (once, few, many), or a class if it is expanded.

d_call: TRBD1
v_call: TRBV7-7
j_call: TRBJ2-1
clone_size: few
cdr3_length: 15
cdr3_aa: CASSPPGTDYNEQFF
cdr3_nt: TGTGCCAGCAGCCCCCCCGGGACAGATTACAATGAGCAGTTCTTC

d_call: TRBD1
v_call: TRBV9
j_call: TRBJ2-7
clone_size: few
cdr3_length: 17
cdr3_aa: CARLVTWAGGSTDEQYF
cdr3_nt: TGTGCCAGGCTCGTGACGTGGGCAGGGGGTAGTACGGACGAGCAGTACTTC

d_call: TRBD1
v_call: TRBV2
j_call: TRBJ2-2
clone_size: -
cdr3_length: 15
cdr3_aa: CASSWDRGFPGELFF
cdr3_nt: TGTGCCAGCAGTTGGGACAGGGGTTTCCCCGGGGAGCTGTTTTTT

d_call: -
v_call: TRBV6-6
j_call: TRBJ2-5
clone_size: -
cdr3_length: 12
cdr3_aa: CASSYRVETQYF
cdr3_nt: TGTGCCAGCAGTTATCGCGTGGAGACCCAGTACTTC

d_call: -
v_call: TRBV6-6
j_call: TRBJ2-7
clone_size: -
cdr3_length: 15
cdr3_aa: CASSTLGTPSYEQYF
cdr3_nt: TGTGCCAGCAGCACTTTGGGGACTCCCTCCTACGAGCAGTACTTC

d_call: TRBD1
v_call: TRBV19
j_call: TRBJ1-5
clone_size: -
cdr3_length: 15
cdr3_aa: CASRGAGQGAQPQHF
cdr3_nt: TGTGCCAGTAGGGGTGCGGGACAGGGGGCACAGCCCCAGCATTTT

d_call: -
v_call: TRBV11-2
j_call: TRBJ2-1
clone_size: once
cdr3_length: 14
cdr3_aa: CASSLQGTYNEQFF
cdr3_nt: TGTGCCAGCAGCTTACAGGGGACCTACAATGAGCAGTTCTTC

d_call: TRBD1
v_call: TRBV2
j_call: TRBJ1-4
clone_size: -
cdr3_length: 13
cdr3_aa: CASSGTGNEKLFF
cdr3_nt: TGTGCCAGCAGTGGGACAGGGAACGAAAAACTGTTTTTT

d_call: -
v_call: TRBV2
j_call: TRBJ1-1
clone_size: -
cdr3_length: 13
cdr3_aa: CASSRESSTEAFF
cdr3_nt: TGTGCCAGCAGTAGAGAATCGAGCACTGAAGCTTTCTTT

d_call: TRBD1
v_call: TRBV7-3
j_call: TRBJ2-7
clone_size: -
cdr3_length: 16
cdr3_aa: CASSLDSGQGAYEQYF
cdr3_nt: TGTGCCAGCAGCTTAGATTCGGGACAGGGGGCATACGAGCAGTACTTC

d_call: TRBD2
v_call: TRBV25-1
j_call: TRBJ2-5
clone_size: -
cdr3_length: 15
cdr3_aa: CASSDSGTSGETQYF
cdr3_nt: TGTGCCAGCAGTGACTCCGGGACTAGCGGGGAGACCCAGTACTTC

d_call: -
v_call: TRBV7-9
j_call: TRBJ1-1
clone_size: few
cdr3_length: 12
cdr3_aa: CASSLVDSEAFF
cdr3_nt: TGTGCCAGCAGCTTGGTGGACAGCGAAGCTTTCTTT

d_call: -
v_call: TRBV5-6
j_call: TRBJ2-7
clone_size: -
cdr3_length: 17
cdr3_aa: CASSSSGRGATNYEQYF
cdr3_nt: TGTGCCAGCAGCTCTTCGGGTCGGGGGGCGACTAACTACGAGCAGTACTTC

d_call: -
v_call: TRBV4-2
j_call: TRBJ2-7
clone_size: few
cdr3_length: 15
cdr3_aa: CASSGGDKGAYEQYF
cdr3_nt: TGTGCCAGCAGCGGTGGGGACAAAGGGGCCTACGAGCAGTACTTC